This T cell receptor (beta chain) stems from a study of technical replicates of blood from a few donors. The CDR3 runs 15 residues. V lost 2 bases and J lost 7; bases outside the gene matches: 8. Germline CDR1 SGHTA, CDR2 FQGTGA. Produced via immunoSEQ multiplex PCR; TCRdb's table is partial and in-frame only. In the table there are 75,000 to 95,000 clones, 85% to 95% of which are singletons. The TCR sequence derives from a human donor in good health. The chain joins TRBV7-3 to TRBJ2-1, with 7 nucleotides matching TRBD2. The sample consisted of T cells isolated from PBMCs. The CDR3 coding sequence is TGTGCCAGCAGCTTAGCTAGCGGTTTTTCAAATGAGCAGTTCTTC. Protein: CASSLASGFSNEQFF.